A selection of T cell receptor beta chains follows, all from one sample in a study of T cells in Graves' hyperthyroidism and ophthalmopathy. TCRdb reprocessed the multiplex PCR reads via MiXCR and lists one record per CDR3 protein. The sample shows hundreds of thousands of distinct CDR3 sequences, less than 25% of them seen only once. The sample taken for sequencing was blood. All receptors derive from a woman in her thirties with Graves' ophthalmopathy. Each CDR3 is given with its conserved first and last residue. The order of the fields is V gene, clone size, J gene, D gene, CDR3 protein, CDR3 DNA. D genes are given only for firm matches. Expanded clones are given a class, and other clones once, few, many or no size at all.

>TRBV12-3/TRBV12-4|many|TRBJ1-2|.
CASSLFLGGYTF
TGTGCCAGCAGTTTATTTCTGGGTGGCTACACCTTC
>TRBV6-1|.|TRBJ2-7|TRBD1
CASSETPGQSYEQYF
TGTGCCAGCAGTGAAACTCCGGGACAGAGCTACGAGCAGTACTTC
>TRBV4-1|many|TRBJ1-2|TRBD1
CASSQDPRGDYGYTF
TGCGCCAGCAGCCAAGATCCCAGGGGGGACTATGGCTACACCTTC
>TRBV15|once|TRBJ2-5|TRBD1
CATSRTGQQETQYF
TGTGCCACCAGCAGAACGGGACAGCAAGAGACCCAGTACTTC
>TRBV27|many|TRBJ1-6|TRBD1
CASSFGQGEGSPLHF
TGTGCCAGCAGTTTTGGACAGGGGGAAGGATCACCCCTCCACTTT
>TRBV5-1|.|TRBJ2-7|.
CASSLDSVTEQYF
TGCGCCAGCAGCTTGGACTCAGTTACGGAGCAGTACTTC
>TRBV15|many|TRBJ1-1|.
CATSRDEGSFRAAEAFF
TGTGCCACCAGCAGAGATGAAGGAAGTTTTCGGGCAGCTGAAGCTTTCTTT
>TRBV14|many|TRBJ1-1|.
CASSHQDIWGENTEAFF
TGTGCCAGCAGCCATCAAGATATATGGGGTGAGAACACTGAAGCTTTCTTT
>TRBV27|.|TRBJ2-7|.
CASSSGQGASHEQYF
TGTGCCAGCAGTTCAGGCCAGGGAGCGTCCCACGAGCAGTACTTC
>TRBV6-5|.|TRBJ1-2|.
CASSSRGDHGYTF
TGTGCCAGCAGTTCCCGGGGGGATCATGGCTACACCTTC
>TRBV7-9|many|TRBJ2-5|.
CASSLIWGQETQYF
TGTGCCAGCAGCTTAATTTGGGGCCAAGAGACCCAGTACTTC
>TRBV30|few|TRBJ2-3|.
CAWSVQRGTDTQYF
TGTGCCTGGAGTGTCCAGCGGGGCACAGATACGCAGTATTTT
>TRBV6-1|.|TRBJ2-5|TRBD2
CASRSGTSEPETQYF
TGTGCCAGCAGATCCGGGACTAGCGAGCCAGAGACCCAGTACTTC
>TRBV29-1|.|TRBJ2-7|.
CSVEERSPYEQYF
TGCAGCGTTGAAGAGCGGTCCCCCTACGAGCAGTACTTC
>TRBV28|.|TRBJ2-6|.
CASSLRQGLGSGANVLTF
TGTGCCAGCAGTTTACGGCAGGGCCTTGGCTCTGGGGCCAACGTCCTGACTTTC
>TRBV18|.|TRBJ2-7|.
CASSRTAQKTYEQYF
TGTGCCAGCTCCAGGACGGCGCAGAAGACCTACGAGCAGTACTTC
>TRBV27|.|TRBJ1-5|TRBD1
CASSLGVQGNQPQHF
TGTGCCAGCAGTTTGGGGGTACAGGGGAATCAGCCCCAGCATTTT
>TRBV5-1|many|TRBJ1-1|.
CASSFNENTEAFF
TGCGCCAGCAGCTTTAACGAGAACACTGAAGCTTTCTTT
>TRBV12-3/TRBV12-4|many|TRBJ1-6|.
CASSPQGGNSPLHF
TGTGCCAGCAGTCCTCAGGGAGGAAATTCACCCCTCCACTTT
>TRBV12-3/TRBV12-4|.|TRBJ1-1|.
CASSTRRDGNTEAFF
TGTGCCAGCAGTACTCGGAGGGATGGGAACACTGAAGCTTTCTTT
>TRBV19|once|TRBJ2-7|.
CASSVTVSTSYEQYF
TGTGCCAGTAGTGTGACAGTGTCAACGTCCTACGAGCAGTACTTC
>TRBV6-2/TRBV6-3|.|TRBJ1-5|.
CASSYEGWRNQPQHF
TGTGCCAGCAGTTACGAAGGGTGGCGCAATCAGCCCCAGCATTTT
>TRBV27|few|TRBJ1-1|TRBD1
CASSSLPQGWTEAFF
TGTGCCAGCAGTTCCCTTCCACAGGGGTGGACTGAAGCTTTCTTT
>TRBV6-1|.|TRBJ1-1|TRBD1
CASSRGTGLNTEAFF
TGTGCCAGCAGTAGGGGGACAGGGCTGAACACTGAAGCTTTCTTT
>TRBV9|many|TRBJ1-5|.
CASSVVRGQPQHF
TGTGCCAGCAGCGTAGTCAGGGGTCAGCCCCAGCATTTT
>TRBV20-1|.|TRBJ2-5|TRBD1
CSGYLRTGVETRYF
TGCAGTGGCTACTTAAGGACAGGGGTGGAGACCCGGTACTTC
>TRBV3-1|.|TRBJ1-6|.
CASSPRMDSPLHF
TGTGCCAGCAGCCCCCGGATGGATTCACCCCTCCACTTT
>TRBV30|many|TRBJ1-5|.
CAWSVQGRGAQHF
TGTGCCTGGAGTGTACAGGGAAGGGGCGCCCAGCATTTT
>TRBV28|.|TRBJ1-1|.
CASKRTALEAFF
TGTGCCAGCAAAAGGACAGCGCTTGAAGCTTTCTTT
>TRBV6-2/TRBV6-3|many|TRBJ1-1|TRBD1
CASKVRGQGMNTEAFF
TGTGCCAGCAAAGTGAGGGGACAGGGCATGAACACTGAAGCTTTCTTT
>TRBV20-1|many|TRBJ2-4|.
CSARDLTGLAKNIQYF
TGCAGTGCTAGAGACTTGACAGGCTTAGCCAAAAACATTCAGTACTTC
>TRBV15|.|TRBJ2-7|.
CAFPTGYEQYF
TGTGCCTTTCCGACGGGTTACGAGCAGTACTTC
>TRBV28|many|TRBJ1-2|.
CASSLAGLGYTF
TGTGCCAGCAGTTTGGCAGGGCTCGGCTACACCTTC
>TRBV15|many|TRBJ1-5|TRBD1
CATSDRDRYQPQHF
TGTGCCACCAGCGACCGGGACAGGTATCAGCCCCAGCATTTT
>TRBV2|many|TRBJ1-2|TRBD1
CASTLTPTGGIGYTF
TGTGCCAGCACACTTACACCGACAGGGGGCATTGGCTACACCTTC
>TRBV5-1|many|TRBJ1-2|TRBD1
CASSMTGEGNYGYTF
TGCGCCAGCAGTATGACAGGGGAGGGTAACTATGGCTACACCTTC
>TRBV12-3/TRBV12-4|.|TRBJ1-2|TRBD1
CASSYRDRGKRGYTF
TGTGCCAGCAGCTACCGGGACAGGGGGAAACGTGGCTACACCTTC
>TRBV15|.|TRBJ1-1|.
CATSRGGRTEAFF
TGTGCCACCAGCAGAGGGGGACGGACTGAAGCTTTCTTT
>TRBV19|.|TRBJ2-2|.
CASRITGELFF
TGTGCCAGTAGGATCACCGGGGAGCTGTTTTTT
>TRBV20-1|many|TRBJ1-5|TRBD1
CSASDRGTYSNQPQHF
TGCAGTGCCTCGGACAGGGGGACTTATAGCAATCAGCCCCAGCATTTT
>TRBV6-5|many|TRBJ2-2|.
CASSYSIAANTGELFF
TGTGCCAGCAGTTACTCGATTGCCGCGAACACCGGGGAGCTGTTTTTT
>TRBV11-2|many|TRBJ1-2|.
CATATSGARGYTF
TGTGCCACCGCCACCTCGGGGGCACGGGGCTACACCTTC
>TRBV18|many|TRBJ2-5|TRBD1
CASSPRQGIQETQYF
TGTGCCAGCTCACCACGACAGGGGATACAAGAGACCCAGTACTTC
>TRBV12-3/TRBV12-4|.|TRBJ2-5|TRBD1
CASSPSGTGKETQHF
TGTGCCAGCAGCCCGTCCGGGACAGGGAAAGAGACCCAGCACTTC
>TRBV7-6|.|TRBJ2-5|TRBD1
CASSPETGGASEKTQYF
TGTGCCAGCAGCCCGGAGACAGGGGGCGCGTCTGAAAAGACCCAGTACTTC
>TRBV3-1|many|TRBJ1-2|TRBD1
CASSKEVLGQGTDYGYTF
TGTGCCAGCAGCAAAGAGGTTTTGGGACAGGGGACCGACTATGGCTACACCTTC
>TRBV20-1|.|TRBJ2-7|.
CSAEGYETPNFEQYF
TGCAGTGCTGAAGGCTACGAGACCCCCAATTTCGAGCAGTACTTC
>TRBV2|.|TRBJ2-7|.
CASSEETIGGYDQYF
TGTGCCAGCAGTGAGGAGACTATCGGGGGTTACGATCAGTACTTC
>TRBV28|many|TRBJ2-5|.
CASSLGGDQETQYF
TGTGCCAGCAGTTTGGGAGGTGACCAAGAGACCCAGTACTTC
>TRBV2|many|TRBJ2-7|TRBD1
CASSEVSAGQGEDEQYF
TGTGCCAGCAGTGAAGTGTCAGCGGGACAGGGAGAGGACGAGCAGTACTTC
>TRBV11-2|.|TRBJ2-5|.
CASSAGNQETQYF
TGTGCCAGCTCAGCAGGGAACCAAGAGACCCAGTACTTC
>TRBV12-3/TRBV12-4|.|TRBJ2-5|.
CASRLGGGQETQYF
TGTGCCAGCAGGCTCGGGGGCGGCCAAGAGACCCAGTACTTC
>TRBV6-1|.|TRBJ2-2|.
CASSGYNTGELFF
TGTGCCAGCAGCGGTTACAACACCGGGGAGCTGTTTTTT
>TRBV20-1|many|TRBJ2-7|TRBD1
CSTRDRVKEQYF
TGCAGTACCCGGGACAGGGTAAAGGAGCAGTACTTC
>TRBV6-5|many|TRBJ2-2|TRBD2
CASSYSLLLAGTGELFF
TGTGCCAGCAGTTATTCACTCCTACTAGCGGGCACCGGGGAGCTGTTTTTT
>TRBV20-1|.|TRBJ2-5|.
CSARDWYPKETQYF
TGCAGTGCTAGAGATTGGTACCCTAAAGAGACCCAGTACTTC
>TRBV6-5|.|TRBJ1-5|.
CASSYSIFNQPQHF
TGTGCCAGCAGTTACTCGATATTCAATCAGCCCCAGCATTTT
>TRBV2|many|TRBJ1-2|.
CASSSSGGASNYGYTF
TGTGCCAGCAGTTCGAGCGGAGGGGCATCTAACTATGGCTACACCTTC
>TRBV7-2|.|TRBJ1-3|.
CASSIRGDGNTIYF
TGTGCCAGCAGCATAAGGGGAGACGGAAACACCATATATTTT
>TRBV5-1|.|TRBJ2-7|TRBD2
CASSWASGTYEQYF
TGCGCCAGCAGCTGGGCTAGCGGAACCTACGAGCAGTACTTC